The next 12 T cell receptor beta chains were all read from a single sample in a study of cytomegalovirus exposure and HLA in healthy donors. PCR amplification relied on 60 Vbeta primers (plus 13 Jbeta primers). Profiling relied on immunoSEQ multiplex PCR, and the TCRdb table lists in-frame clones only, not all of them. The sample holds 100,000 to 150,000 clones, 80% to 90% seen once. The sequenced material came from PBMCs. The receptor source for this set is a woman aged 30 to 39 in good health and CMV-seronegative.

In DNA form, the CDR3 reads TGCAGCGTTGCTTTGCGGTTAAGGGGAGAGACCCAGTACTTC. It specifies CSVALRLRGETQYF. The rearrangement joins TRBV29-1 to TRBJ2-5, with D tentatively TRBD1 (5 bases). The V end was cut by 4 bases, the J end by 4 bases, with 16 bases between. The length of the CDR3 is 14 residues. Germline V gene sequence: CDR1 SQVTM, CDR2 ANQGSEA.

There are a few counts of this clone. The chain recombines TRBV6-1 with TRBJ2-7, with 8 positions matching TRBD2. This CDR3 is built from 14 residues. Germline trimming cut 7 bases from V and 2 bases from J; bases unmatched to any gene: 7. The germline gives CDR1 MNHNS, CDR2 SASEGT. The CDR3 spells CASTLTSGPYEQYF. The CDR3 nucleotides read TGTGCCAGCACCCTTACTAGCGGCCCCTACGAGCAGTACTTC.

This chain connects TRBV7-2 to TRBJ1-1, with a weak D call TRBD1 (5 bases). The CDR3 totals 13 residues. The germline gives CDR1 SGHTA, CDR2 FQGNSA. V gave up 1 base and J gave up 4 bases, with 7 bases separating them. The CDR3 here is CASSLGQGTEAFF. CDR3 nucleotides: TGTGCCAGCAGCTTAGGCCAGGGCACTGAAGCTTTCTTT.

The V gene is TRBV13, the J gene TRBJ2-1; a weak D match, TRBD2 (7 bases). Deletions cut 6 bases from V and 4 bases from J, with 16 bases between. CDR1 and CDR2 (germline): PRHDT, FYEKMQ (reference sequence). The length of the CDR3 is 15 residues. The CDR3 nucleotides are TGTGCCAGCAGTCAAGGGGGGGGAGCTTACAATGAGCAGTTCTTC. Translation gives CASSQGGGAYNEQFF.

This clone showed up just once. The chain uses TRBV7-6 and TRBJ1-6; 8 bases match TRBD1. Germline loops: CDR1 SGHVS, CDR2 FNYEAQ. The V gene end was trimmed by 3 bases and the J gene end by 5 bases; junction bases not matched to a gene: 3. The CDR3 runs 15 residues. This CDR3 reads CASSFLQGDNSPLHF. CDR3 bases: TGTGCCAGCAGCTTCTTACAGGGGGATAATTCACCCCTCCACTTT.

This rearrangement joins TRBV11-2 to TRBJ2-7, with D possibly matching TRBD2 (6 bases). CDR3 size: 13 residues. The V and J ends lost 3 bases and 4 bases respectively, with 10 bases between them. Germline V gene lookup returns CDR1 SGHAT and CDR2 FQNNGV. CDR3 loop: CASSFLGGYEQYF. The CDR3, as DNA: TGTGCCAGCAGCTTCCTGGGAGGATACGAGCAGTACTTC. Complete variable domain (other parts from reference TRBV11-2 and TRBJ2-7): EAGVAQSPRYKIIEKRQSVAFWCNPISGHATLYWYQQILGQGPKLLIQFQNNGVVDDSQLPKDRFSAERLKGVDSTLKIQPAKLEDSAVYLCASSFLGGYEQYFGPGTRLTVT.

The J gene is TRBJ2-1, the V gene TRBV5-1; the D gene is possibly TRBD2 (5 bases). V was shortened by 1 base and J by 9 bases, with 14 bases between the two germline ends. The CDR3 extends over 14 amino acids. Germline loops: CDR1 SGHRS, CDR2 YFSETQ. The CDR3 region has the DNA TGCGCCAGCAGCTTGATGGGAAAAGGAGGTGAGCAGTTCTTC. This translates into CASSLMGKGGEQFF.

In this sample, this clone turned up a few times. The J gene is TRBJ2-7, the V gene TRBV11-3; 9 nucleotides agree with TRBD1. V was pared by 3 bases and J by 6 bases, with 9 bases of the junction left unmatched. Per the germline V gene, CDR1 is SGHNT and CDR2 is YENEEA. The CDR3 is 15 residues long. CDR3 sequence (DNA): TGTGCCAGCAGCTTCTTCGGGACAGGGTTGGGCGAGCAGTACTTC. Translation gives CASSFFGTGLGEQYF.

This clone turned up a few times. This sequence joins TRBV27 and TRBJ2-5; TRBD2 is a possible D gene (5 bases). Germline V gene lookup returns CDR1 MNHEY and CDR2 SMNVEV (reference sequence). V was pared by 5 bases and J by 4 bases, with 14 bases between. The CDR3 covers 14 residues. The CDR3 coding sequence is TGTGCCAGCAGTGGACTCACCTCAGGAGAGACCCAGTACTTC. Amino acid sequence: CASSGLTSGETQYF.

The chain joins TRBV5-1 to TRBJ2-7, with 9 bases fitting TRBD1. The CDR3 runs 14 residues. Trimming removed 3 bases from V and 6 bases from J; junction bases left unmatched: 7. Germline V gene sequence: CDR1 SGHRS, CDR2 YFSETQ. CDR3: CASSYRDRVAEQYF. The CDR3, as DNA: TGCGCCAGCAGCTACAGGGACAGGGTGGCCGAGCAGTACTTC.

The V call is TRBV7-3, the J call TRBJ1-1; TRBD1 agrees at 7 bases. Germline V CDR1 and CDR2: SGHTA, FQGTGA. CDR3 length: 14 amino acids. J lost 5 bases, V lost 2 bases, and 5 bases had no gene match. CDR3 bases: TGTGCCAGCAGCTTAGAACAGGGGCGGACTGAAGCTTTCTTT. Residues: CASSLEQGRTEAFF.

This rearrangement joins TRBV5-1 to TRBJ2-7; D possibly corresponds to TRBD2 (6 bases). The V and J ends lost 0 bases and 3 bases respectively, with 10 bases between them. The CDR3 has 14 residues. Germline assignment: CDR1 SGHRS and CDR2 YFSETQ. CDR3 nucleotide sequence: TGCGCCAGCAGCTTGGGGACTACAATCTACGAGCAGTACTTC. Translation: CASSLGTTIYEQYF.